The 27 T cell receptor beta chains reported below all come from one sample, sequenced in a study of regulatory T cells in long-lasting Graves disease. Researchers made TCR beta libraries by using iRepertoire HTBI primers and running Arm-PCR on CDR3 regions. TCRdb ran MiXCR on the multiplex PCR reads and lists one entry per CDR3 protein. The sample shows under 450,000 distinct CDR3 sequences, roughly a quarter of them seen only once. Time point described: persistent/refractory GD, antithyroid drugs over 5 years with positive TRAb. RNA extracted from PBMCs served as the sequencing template. Sample: peripheral blood mononuclear cells (PBMCs), taken when the disease was refractory, from a patient treated with antithyroid drugs. These receptors were taken from a female donor with Graves disease.

The rearrangement joins TRBV6-2 or TRBV6-3 to TRBJ2-5; no definite D call. This CDR3 spans 19 amino acids. The V end lost 2 bases, the J end lost 0 bases, and 22 bases lay between the germline ends. Germline V CDR1 and CDR2: MNHEY, SVGEGT. The CDR3 reads CASSYAPRAPPKYQETQYF. The DNA for the CDR3 is TGTGCCAGCAGTTACGCCCCTCGCGCCCCGCCGAAGTACCAAGAGACCCAGTACTTC.

The chain is built from TRBV15 and TRBJ1-2; 9 nucleotides agree with TRBD1. V gave up 6 bases and J gave up 3 bases; unmatched junction bases: 5. The CDR3 is 14 amino acids. Germline V gene data show CDR1 as LNHNV and CDR2 as YYDKDF (reference sequence). The CDR3 nucleotides read TGTGCCACCAGACCAACAGGGGGCTACTATGGCTACACCTTC. It is translated as CATRPTGGYYGYTF.

The V and J genes are TRBV28 and TRBJ2-3; 10 bases line up with TRBD1. V dropped 3 bases and J dropped 3; count of bases not matched to a gene: 6. The CDR3 has 16 amino acids. Germline CDR1 is MDHEN and CDR2 is SYDVKM. The CDR3 DNA sequence: TGTGCCAGCAGTTTGGGGACAGGGGTTCGTACAGATACGCAGTATTTT. Residues: CASSLGTGVRTDTQYF.

This rearrangement joins TRBV30 to TRBJ1-3; D is uncertain. Trimming removed 5 bases at V and 4 bases at J, with 6 bases between. The germline CDR1 and CDR2 sequences are GTSNPN and SVGIG (reference sequence). CDR3 size: 11 residues. Here the CDR3 DNA reads TGTGCCTGGGTAAACGGAAACACCATATATTTT. It yields the protein CAWVNGNTIYF.

This clonotype was seen repeatedly, ten times or more. V usage is TRBV20-1 and J usage is TRBJ2-5; D is perhaps TRBD2 (6 bases). The CDR3 spans 13 residues. The V and J ends lost 3 bases and 5 bases respectively, with 13 bases between them. Germline CDR1 and CDR2: DFQATT and SNEGSKA (reference sequence). CDR3 in amino acids: CSASYGSHETQYF. CDR3 in DNA: TGCAGTGCTAGTTACGGGAGCCATGAGACCCAGTACTTC.

V is TRBV5-1 and J is TRBJ1-2; 7 bases match TRBD1. The CDR3 has 14 amino acids. J lost 4 bases, V lost 2 bases, and 5 bases had no gene match. Germline values: CDR1 SGHRS, CDR2 YFSETQ. CDR3 nucleotides: TGCGCCAGCAGCTTAGGTGGACAGGCCTATGGCTACACCTTC. Translating gives CASSLGGQAYGYTF.

The J gene is TRBJ1-3, the V gene TRBV20-1; tentatively, D is TRBD1 (6 bases). The V and J ends lost 2 bases and 0 bases respectively, with 11 bases between them. The CDR3 has 15 amino acids. From germline, CDR1 is DFQATT and CDR2 SNEGSKA (reference sequence). The CDR3 DNA sequence: TGCAGTGCTAGAAGTCAGGGGCTCTCTGGAAACACCATATATTTT. Encoded protein: CSARSQGLSGNTIYF.

This clonotype was found many times. This chain links TRBV12-3 or TRBV12-4 with TRBJ1-6; D gene unclear. This CDR3 contains 13 residues. Trimming took 6 bases from V and 8 from J, leaving 11 bases between them. CDR3 amino acids: CASRHGSDSPLHF. The CDR3 DNA sequence: TGTGCCAGCAGACACGGATCCGATTCACCCCTCCACTTT.

The V and J genes are TRBV18 and TRBJ2-3; 8 nucleotides agree with TRBD1. V shed 1 base and J 5 bases; nucleotides not matched to a gene: 17. Germline loops: CDR1 KGHSH, CDR2 LQKENI. This CDR3 comprises 19 residues. CDR3 nucleotide sequence: TGTGCCAGCTCACCACGCCCCTTAAGCCAGGGGGCTTCTAAAGATACGCAGTATTTT. Translating it yields CASSPRPLSQGASKDTQYF.

The V and J genes are TRBV5-4 and TRBJ2-1; 9 bases align to TRBD1. The ends lost 1 base at V and 8 bases at J; junction bases unmatched: 7. This CDR3 region has 15 residues. Germline V gene lookup returns CDR1 SGHNT and CDR2 YYREEE (reference sequence). CDR3 in DNA: TGTGCCAGCAGCTTGCAACAGGGGGCCTTACATGAGCAGTTCTTC. Residues: CASSLQQGALHEQFF.

DNA for the CDR3: TGCAGTGCTAGAGCCCGCGAGAGAACCGCCGAGACCCAGTACTTC. This translates into CSARARERTAETQYF. This chain uses TRBV20-1 with TRBJ2-5; D not resolved. Germline V lookup: CDR1 DFQATT, CDR2 SNEGSKA (reference sequence). The CDR3 runs 15 residues. Trimming shortened V by 1 base and J by 5 bases, and 17 bases separated the two germline ends.

As regards this clonotype: A clone one base away is much larger, so this may be a read error. V is TRBV20-1 and J is TRBJ2-1; D is possibly TRBD1 (5 bases). This CDR3 contains 11 residues. V was trimmed by 4 bases and J by 10 bases, leaving 11 bases between them. Germline V gives CDR1 DFQATT, CDR2 SNEGSKA (reference sequence). CDR3 in amino acids: CSAKDYREQFF. In DNA form, the CDR3 reads TGCAGTGCTAAAGATTACAGGGAGCAGTTCTTC.

This clonotype was counted between two and nine times. The chain employs TRBV29-1 and TRBJ1-2; no clear D gene. The CDR3 loop spans 15 amino acids. Germline assignment: CDR1 SQVTM and CDR2 ANQGSEA. V shed 0 bases and J shed 6 bases, with 17 bases lying between them. The CDR3 DNA sequence: TGCAGCGTTGAAGATCCAAGCCGCGTTGGGGATGGCTACACCTTC. This sequence encodes CSVEDPSRVGDGYTF.

V and J are TRBV20-1 and TRBJ2-1; 12 bases fit TRBD2. This CDR3 contains 16 residues. V lost 3 bases and J lost 7; bases outside the gene matches: 10. Germline V gene data show CDR1 as DFQATT and CDR2 as SNEGSKA (reference sequence). This CDR3 is CSASERTSGRKNEQFF. DNA of the CDR3: TGCAGTGCTAGCGAAAGAACTAGCGGGAGGAAAAATGAGCAGTTCTTC.

V and J are TRBV25-1 and TRBJ1-4; 10 positions match TRBD1. CDR3 length equals 15 residues. Trimming at V came to 1 base and at J to 8 bases, leaving 4 bases not matched to a gene. The germline gives CDR1 MGHDK, CDR2 SYGVNS. In DNA, the CDR3 is TGTGCCAGCAGTGAATTCGGGACAGGGGAGGAAAAACTGTTTTTT. It encodes CASSEFGTGEEKLFF.

The V and J genes are TRBV4-3 and TRBJ1-1; D is ambiguous. The CDR3 contains 13 residues. In germline, CDR1 is LGHNA, CDR2 YSLEER. V lost 0 bases and J lost 8, with 10 bases in between. CDR3 protein: CASSQDIAGEAFF. The CDR3 bases are TGCGCCAGCAGCCAAGATATTGCAGGAGAAGCTTTCTTT.

This clonotype has a handful of counts. This chain uses TRBV7-9 with TRBJ2-5; 7 positions match TRBD1. CDR3 length: 14 amino acids. The germline V gene encodes CDR1 SEHNR and CDR2 FQNEAQ (reference sequence). With V trimmed by 2 bases and J by 4 bases, 4 bases remained unmatched. CDR3 region: CASSLKAGGETQYF. The CDR3 DNA reads TGTGCCAGCAGCTTAAAGGCAGGGGGAGAGACCCAGTACTTC.

The chain recombines TRBV19 with TRBJ1-2; the match to TRBD1 covers 7 bases. Germline CDR1 reads LNHDA; CDR2 reads SQIVND (reference sequence). This CDR3 is built from 14 residues. Trimming at V came to 7 bases and at J to 6 bases, leaving 11 bases not matched to a gene. CDR3 bases: TGTGCCAGTATGGGGAGACAGGGTATCGATGGCTACACCTTC. Its protein is CASMGRQGIDGYTF.

This clonotype turned up a few times. This sequence joins TRBV25-1 and TRBJ2-5; no firm D call. The CDR3 contains 13 residues. Trimming removed 7 bases at V and 0 bases at J, with 9 bases between. Germline V CDR1 and CDR2: MGHDK, SYGVNS. The CDR3 reads CASTSFDQETQYF. CDR3 DNA: TGTGCCAGCACCTCCTTCGACCAAGAGACCCAGTACTTC. The variable domain in full, completed from reference TRBV25-1 and TRBJ2-5, reads EADIYQTPRYLVIGTGKKITLECSQTMGHDKMYWYQQDPGMELHLIHYSYGVNSTEKGDLSSESTVSRIRTEHFPLTLESARPSHTSQYLCASTSFDQETQYFGPGTRLLVL.

The chain joins TRBV3-1 to TRBJ2-7, with 11 bases that match TRBD2. J lost 9 bases, V lost 6 bases, and 10 bases had no gene match. Germline assignment: CDR1 LGHDT and CDR2 YNNKEL (reference sequence). This CDR3 is 14 amino acids long. Here the CDR3 DNA reads TGTGCCAGCAGTCCGACTAGCGGGATAGGTGGGCAGTACTTC. Translated, it gives CASSPTSGIGGQYF.

There are many counts of this clonotype. The J gene is TRBJ1-5, the V gene TRBV10-3; 8 bases match TRBD1. The ends lost 6 bases at V and 0 bases at J; junction bases unmatched: 4. The CDR3 has 15 residues. The V gene's germline CDR1 is ENHRY and CDR2 SYGVKD. The CDR3 sequence: CAISQDRDSNQPQHF. The CDR3 DNA sequence: TGTGCCATCAGCCAGGACAGGGATAGCAATCAGCCCCAGCATTTT.

This clonotype was detected a few times. The rearrangement joins TRBV20-1 to TRBJ1-6; no clear D gene. Germline loops: CDR1 DFQATT, CDR2 SNEGSKA (reference sequence). The germline V and J ends were trimmed by 6 bases and 13 bases, with 25 bases remaining between them. This CDR3 is 15 amino acids long. CDR3 sequence: CSATLISASSAPLHF. CDR3 coding DNA: TGCAGTGCGACGCTCATCTCGGCCTCCTCGGCTCCCCTCCACTTT.

Remarks on this clonotype: The junction does not match germline at one end; this may be a read error. The chain links TRBV12-3 or TRBV12-4 to TRBJ2-5; D is tentatively TRBD1 or TRBD2 (5 bases each). CDR3 length: 17 residues. The DNA of the CDR3 is TGTGCCAGCAGCAAGAGTGGGAAGGGACCCCGCCAAGAGACCCAGCACTTC. Encoded protein: CASSKSGKGPRQETQHF.

Details on this clonotype: Relative to the germline gene, one junction end is altered; a read error may explain this. This chain connects TRBV27 to TRBJ1-6; D is possibly TRBD1 (5 bases). CDR3 length: 19 amino acids. CDR1 and CDR2 from the germline V gene are MNHEY and SMNVEV (reference sequence). CDR3 region: CASGDRRNPLGSYNSPLRF. In DNA form, the CDR3 reads TGTGCCAGCGGGGACCGACGGAACCCTCTGGGCTCCTATAATTCACCCCTCCGCTTT.

This clonotype came up many times. V is TRBV7-8 and J is TRBJ2-7; 10 bases align to TRBD2. The CDR3 is 14 residues long. Germline V lookup: CDR1 SGHVS, CDR2 FQNEAQ. Unmatched junction bases numbered 5, after V lost 7 bases and J lost 2 bases. The CDR3 here is CASTGLAEAYEQYF. The CDR3, as DNA: TGTGCCAGCACCGGACTAGCGGAAGCCTACGAGCAGTACTTC.

The gene calls are TRBV19 and TRBJ2-6; TRBD1 matches 9 bases. The CDR3 length is 17 residues. The ends lost 9 bases at V and 3 bases at J; junction bases unmatched: 12. CDR1 and CDR2 (germline): LNHDA, SQIVND (reference sequence). The CDR3 DNA is TGTGCCAGCCTCAGAACAGGGGGCGCGGTTGGGGCCAACGTCCTGACTTTC. Amino acids: CASLRTGGAVGANVLTF.

V and J are TRBV4-1 and TRBJ1-2, with D possibly TRBD1 on 5 matching bases. The V gene's germline CDR1 is MGHRA and CDR2 YSYEKL. The CDR3 totals 13 residues. Trimming shortened V by 4 bases and J by 4 bases, and 10 bases separated the two germline ends. The CDR3 region is CASSPRDPYGYTF. As DNA, the CDR3 is TGCGCCAGCAGCCCCCGGGACCCCTATGGCTACACCTTC.